The T cell receptor beta chain under discussion was sequenced for a study of blood T cells in healthy people across ages. Researchers collected approximately 9.5 milliliters of peripheral blood from every single donor. Sample-barcoded 5' priming and a J-beta primer mix drove a second PCR of 7 to 11 cycles. TCRdb used MiXCR to reprocess the 5' RACE reads, holding one entry per CDR3 protein. This sample has about 800,000 distinct CDR3 sequences, with roughly 25% found just once. In addition, the sample was reused for a study of T cells of mothers and their children. That source adds: Once extracted, all RNA went into cDNA synthesis at approximately 1.5 ug per 15 ul. Researchers found no T cell clones that were persistent and microchimeric.

Sequencing was done on a sample of blood. The sequence was obtained from a boy between 10 and 17 years old in good health.

CDR3 region: CASSQVVRTGIHEQYF. The CDR3 DNA sequence: TGCGCCAGCAGCCAAGTTGTCCGGACAGGGATTCACGAGCAGTACTTC. The chain uses TRBV4-1 and TRBJ2-5; 8 nucleotides align to TRBD1. The DNA matches TRBJ2-7 better at its end, which makes the J call doubtful. CDR1 is MGHRA and CDR2 is YSYEKL in the germline V gene. This CDR3 is 16 amino acids long.